Presented here are 19 T cell receptor beta chains from one specimen sequenced in a study of tissue T cells after allogeneic stem cell transplantation. Described time point: mouse harvest day 14 after allogeneic transplant. Tail vein injection delivered 10^7 T-cell-depleted bone marrow cells and 10^6 splenic CD5+ T cells. Generated by immunoSEQ multiplex PCR, the TCRdb table keeps only in-frame clones and is missing some. This sample has 5,000 or so clones; roughly 40% occur once, and the top ten carry 24%. Material for sequencing was gut tissue. The receptors derive from a female BALB/c mouse given C57BL/6 T cells with graft-versus-host disease after an allogeneic hematopoietic cell transplant.

With respect to this clone: Mouse names are used for the genes. The sequence runs out 1 residue before the end of the CDR3; the remainder is reconstructed from the germline J gene. This chain links TRBV2 with TRBJ1-1; 8 bases align to TRBD1. The V gene's germline CDR1 is LGHNA and CDR2 YSYQKL. The CDR3 runs to 14 residues. V shed 1 base and J 6 bases; nucleotides not matched to a gene: 4. CDR3 amino acids: CASSQVNRGSEVFF. The sequenced part of the CDR3 DNA is TGTGCCAGCAGCCAAGTTAACAGGGGGTCAGAAGTCTTC. Based on the CDR3 plus reference TRBV2 and TRBJ1-1, the full variable domain is DPKIIQKPKYLVAVTGSEKILICEQYLGHNAMYWYRQSAKKPLEFMFSYSYQKLMDNQTASSRFQPQSSKKNHLDLQITALKPDDSATYFCASSQVNRGSEVFFGKGTRLTVV.

About this clone: Genes and germline come from the mouse. The read falls 1 residue short of the CDR3 end, and the missing part is taken from the germline J gene. The chain recombines TRBV26 with TRBJ2-5; TRBD1 aligns across 9 bases. The CDR3 contains 12 residues. Germline trimming cut 8 bases from V and 3 bases from J; bases unmatched to any gene: 0. CDR1 is KGHPV and CDR2 is FQNQEV in the germline V gene (reference sequence). The CDR3 protein is CASGTGQDTQYF. The part of the CDR3 DNA that was read is TGTGCCAGCGGGACAGGGCAAGACACCCAGTAC.

As for this clone: Gene names and germline match the mouse. The CDR3 goes on 1 residue after the read ends, and that part is filled in from the germline J gene. The chain employs TRBV29 and TRBJ2-3, with D unclear. The CDR3 is 12 residues long. The germline V gene has CDR1 MSHET and CDR2 SYDVDS. V was cut by 4 bases and J by 1 base, with 3 bases left in between. CDR3 region: CASSWGAETLYF. The sequenced part of the CDR3 DNA is TGTGCTAGCAGTTGGGGTGCAGAAACGCTGTAT.

Comments on this clone: Any gene name here is a mouse gene name. The CDR3 end falls 1 residue outside the read, so it is completed with the germline J gene. The gene calls are TRBV13-3 and TRBJ1-2; D uncertain. Germline V CDR1 and CDR2: NNHDY, SYVADS. V dropped 8 bases and J dropped 0 bases, with 5 bases sitting between them. The CDR3 has 11 amino acids. Incomplete CDR3 DNA: TGTGCCAGAAAAGCAAACTCCGACTACACC. Its protein product is CARKANSDYT. The entire CDR3 protein reads CARKANSDYTF.

A word on this clone: Here the gene names and germline are mouse. The read ends 1 residue before the CDR3 terminus; that terminus is restored from the germline J gene. The rearrangement joins TRBV4 to TRBJ2-7, with 7 bases fitting TRBD1. After removal of 8 bases from V and 2 bases from J, the junction contained 6 bases not matched to a gene. Germline CDR1 is LGHDT and CDR2 is YNNKQL (reference sequence). This CDR3 has 13 residues. The CDR3 bases that were read are TGTGCCAGCTCTCTCGGGACAGCCTATGAACAGTAC. It yields the protein CASSLGTAYEQY. The whole CDR3 is CASSLGTAYEQYF.

A remark on this clone: The gene names given are mouse names. The read terminates 1 residue ahead of where the CDR3 ends, so the germline J gene completes it. The chain recombines TRBV16 with TRBJ1-1; D gene uncertain. The CDR3 length is 13 residues. V lost 1 base and J 4 bases, leaving 7 bases between the germline ends. CDR1 SGHSA and CDR2 FRNQAP come from the germline V gene. Incomplete CDR3 DNA: TGTGCAAGCAGCTTAGCCCAATCCACAGAAGTCTTC. Amino acid sequence: CASSLAQSTEVF. The entire CDR3 is CASSLAQSTEVFF.

This clone is labeled large (0.1 to 1%). Gene names are mouse gene names. The CDR3 here is CASSADNSYEQYF. Incomplete CDR3 DNA: TGTGCCAGCAGCGCCGACAACTCCTATGAACAGTAC. This chain uses TRBV3 with TRBJ2-7; D remains unclear. From the germline J gene comes the end of the CDR3, since the read stops 1 residue before it. V lost 5 bases to trimming and J lost 0 bases, with 8 bases between them. The V gene's germline CDR1 is SNHLY and CDR2 FYNGKV (reference sequence). This CDR3 contains 13 residues. Full variable domain (rest looked up from reference TRBV3 and TRBJ2-7): GPKVLQIPSHQIIDMGQMVTLNCDPVSNHLYFYWYKQILGQQMEFLVNFYNGKVMEKSKLFKDQFSVERPDGSYFTLKIQPTALEDSAVYFCASSADNSYEQYFGPGTRLTVL.

In its sample, this clone was seen a few times. Mouse gene names and germline throughout. This chain's CDR3 is CASSPGQGAEQFF. CDR3 bases read: TGTGCCAGCAGTCCGGGACAGGGGGCTGAGCAGTTC. The chain employs TRBV26 and TRBJ2-1, with TRBD1 matching over 10 bases. The read comes to an end 1 residue before the CDR3 does, leaving the germline J gene to fill in the end. The CDR3 has 13 amino acids. CDR1 is KGHPV, CDR2 FQNQEV, per germline (reference sequence). V was clipped by 4 bases and J by 7 bases; unmatched bases: 1. The variable domain in full, with the rest retrieved from reference TRBV26 and TRBJ2-1, is NSKVIQTPRYLVKGQGQKAKMRCIPEKGHPVVFWYQQNKNNEFKFLINFQNQEVLQQIDMTEKRFSAECPSNSPCSLEIQSSEAGDSALYLCASSPGQGAEQFFGPGTRLTVL.

Turning to this clone: These gene names are mouse names. The sequence runs out 1 residue before the end of the CDR3; the remainder is reconstructed from the germline J gene. V and J are TRBV31 and TRBJ2-3; either TRBD1 or TRBD2 may supply D (5 bases each). Germline lookup yields CDR1 GKSSPN and CDR2 SITVG. The CDR3 extends over 14 amino acids. Trimming removed 2 bases at V and 1 base at J, with 10 bases between. The CDR3 protein is CAWSGGGCAETLYF. The covered CDR3 bases are TGTGCCTGGAGTGGCGGGGGATGTGCAGAAACGCTGTAT.

This clone has a handful of counts. Mouse gene names and germline throughout. The read finishes 1 residue shy of the CDR3 end, and the germline J gene is used to complete it. The rearrangement uses TRBV3 and TRBJ2-3; 8 bases are a match to TRBD2. The V gene end was trimmed by 3 bases and the J gene end by 4 bases; junction bases not matched to a gene: 3. CDR3 length: 14 amino acids. Germline CDR1 reads SNHLY; CDR2 reads FYNGKV (reference sequence). The chain's CDR3 is CASSFLGGSETLYF. Partial CDR3 DNA: TGTGCCAGCAGCTTTTTGGGGGGGTCAGAAACGCTGTAT.

For this clone: Gene names denote mouse genes. With the read ending 1 residue before the CDR3 end, the germline J gene is used to fill in that end. The rearrangement uses TRBV23 and TRBJ1-4. CDR3 length: 13 amino acids. Germline V gene sequence: CDR1 KGHTA, CDR2 FQNQQP. The covered CDR3 bases are TGCTCCAGCAGTCTGGGACCAAACGAAAGATTATTT. This codes for CSSSLGPNERLF. The CDR3, in full, reads CSSSLGPNERLFF. The variable domain in full, completed from reference TRBV23 and TRBJ1-4, reads DAAVTQKPRYLIKMKGQEAEMKCIPEKGHTAVFWYQQKQSKELKFLIYFQNQQPLDQIDMVKERFSAVCPSSSLCSLGIRTCEAEDSALYLCSSSLGPNERLFFGHGTKLSVL.

Relative to its sample, this clone is medium-sized (0.01 to 0.1%). The germline and genes are mouse ones. The DNA ends 1 residue before the CDR3 does, and the rest of the CDR3 is filled in from the germline J gene. The chain uses TRBV26 and TRBJ2-7; 10 bases agree with TRBD2. The trim removed 2 bases at V and 3 bases at J, leaving 1 base unmatched. Germline V gives CDR1 KGHPV, CDR2 FQNQEV (reference sequence). The CDR3 has 14 residues. The CDR3 loop is CASSLGTGDYEQYF. The CDR3 DNA, read in part, is TGTGCCAGCAGTCTGGGGACTGGGGACTATGAACAGTAC. The complete variable domain, with remaining parts taken from reference TRBV26 and TRBJ2-7, reads NSKVIQTPRYLVKGQGQKAKMRCIPEKGHPVVFWYQQNKNNEFKFLINFQNQEVLQQIDMTEKRFSAECPSNSPCSLEIQSSEAGDSALYLCASSLGTGDYEQYFGPGTRLTVL.

A word on this clone: These gene names are mouse names. Read data end 1 residue before the CDR3 end; the end is taken from the germline J gene. This chain joins TRBV12-1 and TRBJ2-2, with D unresolved. The V end lost 0 bases, the J end lost 3 bases, and 7 bases lay between the germline ends. CDR1 and CDR2 from the germline V gene are SGHSN and HYEKVE. The CDR3 length is 14 residues. The CDR3 sequence is CASSLGEDTGQLYF. CDR3 bases read: TGTGCCAGCTCTCTCGGGGAGGACACCGGGCAGCTCTAC.

As regards this clone: Gene names and germline refer to mouse. CDR3 residues: CASSPPRSGNTLYF. The CDR3 DNA, read in part, is TGTGCCAGCAGCCCCCCCCGTTCTGGAAATACGCTCTAT. The chain recombines TRBV5 with TRBJ1-3, with D unresolved. The sequence runs out 1 residue before the end of the CDR3; the remainder is reconstructed from the germline J gene. Germline CDR1 reads LGHNA; CDR2 reads YNLKQL (reference sequence). Deletions cut 4 bases from V and 0 bases from J, with 7 bases between. This CDR3 spans 14 amino acids.

This clone was detected once. The gene names given are mouse names. The CDR3 bases that were read are TGTGGTGCTAGGACAGTACTCCAAGACACCCAGTAC. Its protein product is CGARTVLQDTQY. The whole CDR3 region reads CGARTVLQDTQYF. This sequence joins TRBV20 and TRBJ2-5; no clear D. The CDR3 end lies 1 residue beyond the end of the read and is filled in from the germline J gene. The CDR3 is 13 amino acids. Per the germline V gene, CDR1 is GFQATS and CDR2 is STVNSAI. V was shortened by 2 bases and J by 2 bases, with 8 bases between the two germline ends.

Concerning this clone itself: Gene and germline names: mouse. The read halts 1 residue ahead of the CDR3 end, with the missing end drawn from the germline J gene. The V call is TRBV12-1, the J call TRBJ1-6, with 9 bases aligning to TRBD1. Being an ORF, TRBJ1-6 has a function that is uncertain. The junction had 2 bases not matched to a gene; V was cut back by 4 bases and J by 5 bases. This CDR3 has 14 residues. Germline V gene data show CDR1 as SGHSN and CDR2 as HYEKVE. CDR3 sequence: CASSRQGDNSPLYF. Incomplete CDR3 DNA: TGTGCCAGCTCCCGACAGGGGGATAATTCGCCCCTCTAC.

As to this clone: Gene names refer to mouse genes. The CDR3 is cut off 1 residue early in the read; its end comes from the germline J gene. The chain carries TRBV23 and TRBJ1-5; no DNA check was done on the table's D call, TRBD1. Germline-derived CDR1 and CDR2 are KGHTA and FQNQQP. This CDR3 region has 13 residues. The CDR3 bases that were read are TGCTCCAGCAGTCAAGTGGGACAGCAGGCTCCGCTT. Its protein is CSSSQVGQQAPL. The full CDR3 reads CSSSQVGQQAPLF.

Details on this clone: Germline and genes here are mouse. The read is 1 residue too short to cover the CDR3 end, so that end is filled in from the germline J gene. V gene TRBV5 combines with J gene TRBJ2-3; 12 bases map to TRBD2. The CDR3 runs to 14 residues. J was trimmed by 5 bases and V by 4 bases; bases with no gene match: 1. The V gene's germline CDR1 is LGHNA and CDR2 YNLKQL (reference sequence). Incomplete CDR3 DNA: TGTGCCAGCAGCCCGGGACTGGGGGGAGAAACGCTGTAT. Translating gives CASSPGLGGETLY. The complete CDR3 sequence is CASSPGLGGETLYF.

A remark on this clone: The genes and germline here are from mouse. The missing CDR3 end, 1 residue past where the read stops, is filled in from the germline J gene. The V gene is TRBV26, the J gene TRBJ1-6; no reliable D call. TRBJ1-6 is labeled an ORF, and its function is uncertain. CDR1 is KGHPV and CDR2 is FQNQEV in the germline V gene (reference sequence). V was shortened by 4 bases and J by 5 bases, with 6 bases between the two germline ends. This CDR3 contains 13 residues. The CDR3 spells CASSRQNNSPLYF. Partial CDR3 DNA: TGTGCCAGCAGTCGTCAAAATAATTCGCCCCTCTAC.